Each of the 18 T cell receptor beta chains below was sequenced from the same sample in a study of early T cells in non-severe SARS-CoV-2 infection. TCRdb reprocessed the 5' RACE reads with MiXCR, giving one entry per CDR3 protein. The table has 55,000 to 80,000 distinct CDR3 sequences, approximately 10% seen once; the top ten hold around 4%. Source material: whole blood. These TCRs come from an adult who was a healthcare worker with PCR-confirmed SARS-CoV-2 infection or an uninfected control (not recorded which).

The chain combines TRBV11-2 with TRBJ2-3, with 10 bases identical to TRBD2. The V segment lost 4 bases and the J segment 6 bases; nucleotides outside the gene matches: 13. From germline, CDR1 is SGHAT and CDR2 FQNNGV. This CDR3 has 17 residues. Written as DNA, the CDR3 is TGTGCCAGCAGCTCATATCGGACTAGCGGAACTAGGGATACGCAGTATTTT. The encoded protein is CASSSYRTSGTRDTQYF.

This clonotype showed up many times. V and J are TRBV10-1 and TRBJ2-4; no reliable D call. Germline CDR1 WNHNN, CDR2 SYGVQD (reference sequence). V was pared by 8 bases and J by 7 bases, with 9 bases between. The CDR3 is 11 amino acids. The CDR3 loop reads CASCTWNIQYF. Written as DNA, the CDR3 is TGCGCCAGCTGCACCTGGAACATTCAGTACTTC.

In its sample, this clonotype was seen many times. The V and J genes are TRBV18 and TRBJ1-1; a weak D match, TRBD1 (6 bases). In germline, CDR1 is KGHSH, CDR2 LQKENI. CDR3 length equals 16 residues. With 3 bases removed from V and 4 bases from J, the gap between germline ends came to 18 bases. In nucleotides, the CDR3 is TGTGCCAGCTCACCTTCTTACAGGGCGCGAAGCACTGAAGCTTTCTTT. Translating gives CASSPSYRARSTEAFF.

As regards this clonotype: This may be a read error, as it is one base from a much larger clone. This CDR3 is CASSSAGGLIQETQYF. CDR3 DNA sequence: TGTGCCAGTAGTTCTGCCGGAGGACTAATTCAAGAGACCCAGTACTTC. The chain has TRBV19 and TRBJ2-5, with TRBD2 as a possible D gene (6 bases). This CDR3 contains 16 residues. Trimming removed 5 bases at V and 2 bases at J, with 18 bases between. CDR1 is LNHDA and CDR2 is SQIVND in the germline V gene (reference sequence).

This clonotype was seen ten or more times. V is TRBV5-1 and J is TRBJ2-5; the D gene could be TRBD1 or TRBD2 (6 bases each). Germline V gives CDR1 SGHRS, CDR2 YFSETQ. Trimming took 4 bases from V and 6 from J, leaving 28 bases between them. The CDR3 has 18 residues. CDR3 nucleotides: TGCGCCAGCAGCGATACCCCCGTTACAGGGCGGGGTGGGAAGACCCAGTACTTC. This sequence encodes CASSDTPVTGRGGKTQYF.

This clonotype was seen a few times. The V gene is TRBV4-1, the J gene TRBJ2-7; D may be TRBD2 (6 bases). Trimming took off 5 bases at V and 1 base at J, with 9 bases between the two ends. This CDR3 contains 13 residues. From germline, CDR1 is MGHRA and CDR2 YSYEKL. CDR3 bases: TGCGCCAGCAGCAACGGGAGATCCTACGAGCAGTACTTC. Its translation: CASSNGRSYEQYF.

This clonotype was counted between two and nine times. CDR3 sequence reads: CASSYRTGGGAAYEQYF. In DNA, the CDR3 is TGTGCCAGCAGCTACAGGACCGGTGGCGGGGCGGCCTACGAGCAGTACTTC. This rearrangement joins TRBV7-2 to TRBJ2-7, with a weak D call TRBD2 (6 bases). This CDR3 comprises 17 residues. The germline V and J ends were trimmed by 4 bases and 2 bases, with 21 bases remaining between them. Germline values: CDR1 SGHTA, CDR2 FQGNSA.

In this sample, this clonotype turned up many times. The chain employs TRBV2 and TRBJ2-7; 7 bases match TRBD2. Germline V gene sequence: CDR1 SNHLY, CDR2 FYNNEI. This CDR3 contains 15 residues. Losses at the gene ends were 3 bases for V and 0 bases for J; bases not matched to a gene: 5. The CDR3 DNA reads as TGTGCCAGCAGTGAGGGAGCGGGGACCTCCTACGAGCAGTACTTC. Its protein is CASSEGAGTSYEQYF.

The V and J genes are TRBV4-1 and TRBJ1-6; TRBD1 matches 8 bases. Trimming at V came to 4 bases and at J to 6 bases, leaving 11 bases not matched to a gene. The V gene's germline CDR1 is MGHRA and CDR2 YSYEKL. The CDR3 spans 17 residues. This CDR3 reads CASSREEQGGLNSPLHF. The CDR3 DNA reads as TGCGCCAGCAGCCGGGAGGAACAGGGGGGCCTTAATTCACCCCTCCACTTT.

The genes are TRBV28 and TRBJ2-1; the D is unclear. This CDR3 contains 13 residues. Trimming shortened V by 1 base and J by 10 bases, and 11 bases separated the two germline ends. Germline V CDR1 and CDR2: MDHEN, SYDVKM. In DNA form, the CDR3 reads TGTGCCAGCAGTTTATTAAATGCCAGCGAGCAGTTCTTC. This gives the protein CASSLLNASEQFF.

This clonotype was observed a handful of times. The V call is TRBV12-3 or TRBV12-4, the J call TRBJ1-2; D is ambiguous. Trimming took off 5 bases at V and 1 base at J, with 14 bases between the two ends. The CDR3 sequence is 15 residues long. Here the CDR3 reads CASSPTVVGNYGYTF. CDR3 bases: TGTGCCAGCAGTCCTACAGTAGTGGGTAACTATGGCTACACCTTC.

This clonotype was picked up many times. V gene TRBV29-1 combines with J gene TRBJ2-3, with a possible D match to TRBD1 (5 bases). Germline CDR1 is SQVTM and CDR2 is ANQGSEA. The ends were cut back, 6 bases at V and 1 base at J, with 8 bases in the middle. The CDR3 loop spans 12 amino acids. The CDR3 region has the DNA TGCAGCGTGGGGCAGGGCACAGATACGCAGTATTTT. This gives the protein CSVGQGTDTQYF.

This clonotype has ten or more counts. The chain is built from TRBV9 and TRBJ2-1, with 7 positions matching TRBD1. With V trimmed by 4 bases and J by 8 bases, 9 bases remained unmatched. The V gene's germline CDR1 is SGDLS and CDR2 YYNGEE. The CDR3 runs to 14 residues. The CDR3 nucleotides read TGTGCCAGCAGCCGGACAGGCCTGGTGGATGAGCAGTTCTTC. Translation gives CASSRTGLVDEQFF. Complete variable domain (other parts from reference TRBV9 and TRBJ2-1): DSGVTQTPKHLITATGQRVTLRCSPRSGDLSVYWYQQSLDQGLQFLIQYYNGEERAKGNILERFSAQQFPDLHSELNLSSLELGDSALYFCASSRTGLVDEQFFGPGTRLTVL.

The chain's CDR3 is CASSGYDNEQFF. CDR3 in DNA: TGTGCCAGCAGCGGATACGACAATGAGCAGTTCTTC. The chain uses TRBV7-8 and TRBJ2-1; D gene ambiguous. Trimming pared 5 bases from V and 5 bases from J, leaving 7 bases between. Per germline, CDR1 SGHVS and CDR2 FQNEAQ. The CDR3 extends over 12 amino acids.

The gene calls are TRBV29-1 and TRBJ1-2; 9 bases are a match to TRBD1. Per the germline V gene, CDR1 is SQVTM and CDR2 is ANQGSEA. V shed 6 bases, J shed 2 bases, and the junction held 4 bases outside the gene matches. The CDR3 runs to 13 residues. Here the CDR3 DNA reads TGCAGCGTCAAACAGGGGGCCAACTATGGCTACACCTTC. This codes for CSVKQGANYGYTF.

The sample holds many counts of this clonotype. The gene calls are TRBV29-1 and TRBJ2-3; weak D call: TRBD1 (5 bases). Trimming stripped 8 bases from V and 5 bases from J, with 11 bases between. The CDR3 sequence is 11 residues long. Germline V gene data show CDR1 as SQVTM and CDR2 as ANQGSEA. The CDR3 sequence is CSSWGLDTQYF. DNA of the CDR3: TGCAGCTCGTGGGGCTTAGATACGCAGTATTTT.

At least ten counts were recorded for this clonotype. The chain recombines TRBV20-1 with TRBJ1-1; maybe TRBD1 (6 bases). Germline CDR1 reads DFQATT; CDR2 reads SNEGSKA (reference sequence). CDR3 length equals 13 residues. Trimming cost V 1 base and J 1 base, with 7 bases left between them. The CDR3 DNA is TGCAGTGCTAGAGTAGGGGGGAACACTGAAGCTTTCTTT. It encodes CSARVGGNTEAFF.

This clonotype was seen ten or more times. V is TRBV2 and J is TRBJ1-5; D not certain. Germline V gene sequence: CDR1 SNHLY, CDR2 FYNNEI. The CDR3 length is 15 residues. Trimming left V 3 bases short and J 1 base short, with 10 bases between. The CDR3 spells CASSDPGESNQPQHF. CDR3 bases: TGTGCCAGCAGTGACCCAGGAGAGAGCAATCAGCCCCAGCATTTT.